The clone carrying this T cell receptor (beta chain) was seen a few times. Its antigen remains unknown. The J segment lost 0 bases and the V segment lost 0 bases, leaving 7 bases of the junction unmatched. Germline CDR1 is MNHEY and CDR2 is SVGEGT. The CDR3 consists of 18 residues. The sample comes from a study of T cells in Graves' hyperthyroidism and ophthalmopathy. Regions amplified from RNA transcripts were the TCR beta CDR3 regions. A set of HTBI primers served as the primers for a first-round RT-PCR of the TCR CDR3. TCRdb processed the multiplex PCR reads anew with MiXCR; each CDR3 protein has one entry. The data hold over 400,000 distinct CDR3 sequences, with under 25% observed a single time. Study-wide results and caveats: Ophthalmopathy and stable hyperthyroidism were separated by a 13 V-J model.

This chain connects TRBV6-2 or TRBV6-3 to TRBJ2-1; 8 bases line up with TRBD2. The sequence came from a woman in her 70s with Graves' ophthalmopathy. Source material: blood. The CDR3 DNA follows: TGTGCCAGCAGTTACTCGATTGCGGGAGGCCCCTCCTACAATGAGCAGTTCTTC. Translated, it gives CASSYSIAGGPSYNEQFF.